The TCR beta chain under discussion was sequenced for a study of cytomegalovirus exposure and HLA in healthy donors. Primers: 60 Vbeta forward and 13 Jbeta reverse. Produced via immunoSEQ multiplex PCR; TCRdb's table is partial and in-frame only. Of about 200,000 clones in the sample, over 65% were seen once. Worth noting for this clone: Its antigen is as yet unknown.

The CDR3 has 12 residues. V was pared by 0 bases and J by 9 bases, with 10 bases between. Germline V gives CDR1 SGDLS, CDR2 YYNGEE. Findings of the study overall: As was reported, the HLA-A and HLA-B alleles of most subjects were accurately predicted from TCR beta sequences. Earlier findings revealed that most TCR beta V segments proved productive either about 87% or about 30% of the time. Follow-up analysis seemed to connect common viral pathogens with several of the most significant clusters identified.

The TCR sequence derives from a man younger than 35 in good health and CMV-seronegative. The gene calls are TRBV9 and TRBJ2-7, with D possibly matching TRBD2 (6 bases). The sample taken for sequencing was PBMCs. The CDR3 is CASSVGLDRQYF. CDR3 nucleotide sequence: TGTGCCAGCAGCGTAGGACTAGATCGGCAGTACTTC.